This TCR beta chain appears in the sequencing data of a study of CD8+CD57+ T cells in acquired aplastic anemia. Sequencing was done on patients that had shown CD8+CD57+ cell expansion by flow cytometry. The enrolled patients all had severe acquired aplastic anemia. At the time of blood sampling, patients had not yet received any therapy. Study-wide points: No significant difference in CD8+ Simpson's diversity was found between patients and controls. Patients and controls shared around 30 CD8+ CDR3 sequences.

For CDR3 and TCR beta VDJ profiling, genomic DNA was the template used. TCRdb redid the calling of the reads with MiXCR, one entry per CDR3 protein. The sample has hundreds of thousands of distinct CDR3 sequences; about three fifths are singletons. The CDR3 is 14 amino acids. V was cut by 3 bases and J by 5 bases, with 13 bases left in between. Germline V gene sequence: CDR1 MGHRA, CDR2 YSYEKL. This clonotype appeared many times. No antigen is known for it. The chain combines TRBV4-1 with TRBJ1-1, with D tentatively TRBD1 (5 bases). The source of this sequence is a human donor with aplastic anemia. Material for sequencing was sorted CD4+, CD8+, or CD8+CD57+ T cells (not recorded which) from PBMCs. The CDR3 DNA reads as TGCGCCAGCAGCCACACCCAGGGAGTTACTGAAGCTTTCTTT. Its translation is CASSHTQGVTEAFF.